Each of the 9 T cell receptor beta chains below was sequenced from the same sample in a study of sequential checkpoint blockade in melanoma. Using immunoSEQ multiplex PCR, the repertoire was profiled, and TCRdb retains in-frame clones only, with some absent. The sample yields about 22,000 clones, over 75% seen once. Treatment reported: randomized to nivolumab then ipilimumab (arm A) or the reverse (arm B). The material sequenced was CD8+ T cells sorted from blood (inferred from file names), taken from a patient given nivolumab and ipilimumab in sequence. These receptors came from a human donor with melanoma.

The J gene is TRBJ2-7, the V gene TRBV2; 10 positions agree with TRBD2. CDR1 and CDR2 from the germline V gene are SNHLY and FYNNEI. The CDR3 is 15 amino acids. The junction had 1 base not matched to a gene; V was cut back by 2 bases and J by 0 bases. The CDR3 bases are TGTGCCAGCAGTGAAAGCGGGGGGGCCTCCTACGAGCAGTACTTC. This sequence encodes CASSESGGASYEQYF.

The chain combines TRBV2 with TRBJ2-2, with 12 bases that match TRBD1. The CDR3 spans 18 residues. V lost 2 bases to trimming and J lost 4 bases; unmatched junction nucleotides: 8. Germline V gene data show CDR1 as SNHLY and CDR2 as FYNNEI. The CDR3 loop is CASSENWDRGLVTGELFF. As DNA, the CDR3 is TGTGCCAGCAGTGAAAATTGGGACAGGGGGCTTGTCACCGGGGAGCTGTTTTTT. Full variable domain (rest looked up from reference TRBV2 and TRBJ2-2): EPEVTQTPSHQVTQMGQEVILRCVPISNHLYFYWYRQILGQKVEFLVSFYNNEISEKSEIFDDQFSVERPDGSNFTLKIRSTKLEDSAMYFCASSENWDRGLVTGELFFGEGSRLTVL.

V is TRBV28 and J is TRBJ2-1; D might be TRBD2 (6 bases). Germline CDR1 MDHEN, CDR2 SYDVKM. Trimming removed 3 bases at V and 1 base at J, with 13 bases between. This CDR3 contains 16 residues. In DNA form, the CDR3 reads TGTGCCAGCAGTTTTTGGGGGGAAGGGTCCTACAATGAGCAGTTCTTC. This codes for CASSFWGEGSYNEQFF.

Points on this clone: One end of the junction fails to match germline, which may point to a read error. The chain recombines TRBV13 with TRBJ2-5, with 10 bases lining up with TRBD1. The tail of the sequence fits TRBJ2-7 better, so the J call may be wrong. CDR3 length: 15 residues. Germline CDR1 PRHDT, CDR2 FYEKMQ (reference sequence). Written as DNA, the CDR3 is TGCGCCAGCAGCCCTGGACAGGGGGAAGGGTACGAGCAGTACTTC. It translates to CASSPGQGEGYEQYF.

CDR3 nucleotide sequence: TGTGCCAGCAGTTACGCCGGACAGGCCCCGAACACCGGGGAGCTGTTTTTT. It yields the protein CASSYAGQAPNTGELFF. This rearrangement joins TRBV6-7 to TRBJ2-2, with 7 positions matching TRBD1. TRBV6-7 is an open reading frame whose function is uncertain. CDR3 size: 17 residues. The J segment lost 0 bases and the V segment lost 2 bases, leaving 6 bases of the junction unmatched.

This CDR3 reads CASSQREALSYEQYF. The CDR3 bases are TGTGCCAGCAGCCAGCGAGAGGCCTTATCCTACGAGCAGTACTTC. The V and J genes are TRBV7-8 and TRBJ2-7; no definite D call. The CDR3 consists of 15 residues. The V end was cut by 5 bases, the J end by 1 base, with 15 bases between. Germline values: CDR1 SGHVS, CDR2 FQNEAQ.

The chain recombines TRBV5-4 with TRBJ2-1; D is perhaps TRBD2 (6 bases). Trimming took off 4 bases at V and 8 bases at J, with 22 bases between the two ends. Looked up from germline, CDR1 is SGHNT and CDR2 is YYREEE (reference sequence). The CDR3 consists of 16 residues. CDR3 protein: CASSLGFLGGPDEQFF. The CDR3 coding sequence is TGTGCCAGCAGCCTCGGATTTTTGGGAGGCCCTGATGAGCAGTTCTTC.

On this clone itself: A read error may account for a junction end that differs from germline. The gene calls are TRBV28 and TRBJ2-7; maybe TRBD1 (5 bases). Germline CDR1 and CDR2: MDHEN and SYDVKM. This CDR3 comprises 10 residues. The CDR3 coding sequence is TGTGCCAGCAGTAACCCCCGGACAAGTTTC. Its translation is CASSNPRTSF.

In its sample, this clone was seen once. The gene calls are TRBV5-4 and TRBJ2-1; 7 nucleotides line up with TRBD2. The ends lost 0 bases at V and 9 bases at J; junction bases unmatched: 3. This CDR3 spans 13 amino acids. Germline CDR1 SGHNT, CDR2 YYREEE (reference sequence). This CDR3 is CASSLGEGIEQFF. Here the CDR3 DNA reads TGTGCCAGCAGCTTGGGGGAGGGAATTGAGCAGTTCTTC. The full variable domain, completed using reference TRBV5-4 and TRBJ2-1, is ETGVTQSPTHLIKTRGQQVTLRCSSQSGHNTVSWYQQALGQGPQFIFQYYREEENGRGNFPPRFSGLQFPNYSSELNVNALELDDSALYLCASSLGEGIEQFFGPGTRLTVL.